These 23 T cell receptor beta chains came from one sample sequenced in a study of T cells after yellow fever vaccination. TCRdb called the 5' RACE reads again in MiXCR, with one record for every CDR3 protein. The sample has hundreds of thousands of distinct CDR3 sequences; under 9% are singletons. The material sequenced was CD4+ T cells sorted from PBMCs, taken 5 days after the yellow fever booster vaccination. The receptor source for this set is a man aged 18 to 30 who received the YFV17D yellow fever vaccine.

This clonotype was counted a few times. The chain couples TRBV5-1 to TRBJ1-1; TRBD1 might be the D (6 bases). V was trimmed by 5 bases and J by 2 bases, leaving 19 bases between them. The CDR3 is 16 residues long. CDR1 SGHRS and CDR2 YFSETQ come from the germline V gene. The CDR3 loop reads CASRPTRDTINTEAFF. CDR3 DNA sequence: TGCGCCAGCAGACCAACCCGGGACACCATTAACACTGAAGCTTTCTTT.

This clonotype was seen a handful of times. The chain carries TRBV5-1 and TRBJ1-1; TRBD1 is a possible D gene (5 bases). This CDR3 is built from 12 residues. Germline values: CDR1 SGHRS, CDR2 YFSETQ. V gave up 3 bases and J gave up 4 bases, with 7 bases separating them. In DNA form, the CDR3 reads TGCGCCAGCAGCTGGGACGGCACTGAAGCTTTCTTT. Amino acid sequence: CASSWDGTEAFF.

This clonotype was recorded a few times. The chain links TRBV9 to TRBJ1-1; D uncertain. From germline, CDR1 is SGDLS and CDR2 YYNGEE. The CDR3 covers 13 residues. V dropped 3 bases and J dropped 1 base, with 7 bases sitting between them. CDR3 nucleotide sequence: TGTGCCAGCAGCGAATGGAAGAACACTGAAGCTTTCTTT. Encoded protein: CASSEWKNTEAFF.

This rearrangement joins TRBV6-1 to TRBJ1-1; D not certain. Deletions cut 7 bases from V and 4 bases from J, with 10 bases between. The CDR3 runs to 12 residues. CDR1 and CDR2 from the germline V gene are MNHNS and SASEGT. CDR3 in amino acids: CASTWDTTEAFF. In DNA, the CDR3 is TGTGCCAGCACGTGGGATACCACTGAAGCTTTCTTT.

This clonotype appeared a few times. The chain joins TRBV10-3 to TRBJ2-5; TRBD1 might be the D (6 bases). With 5 bases removed from V and 5 bases from J, the gap between germline ends came to 15 bases. The V gene's germline CDR1 is ENHRY and CDR2 SYGVKD. CDR3 length: 14 residues. The CDR3 loop is CAISRQGSEETQYF. The CDR3 coding sequence is TGTGCCATCAGTAGGCAGGGGAGTGAGGAGACCCAGTACTTC.

This chain uses TRBV5-1 with TRBJ1-1, with D possibly being TRBD1 (6 bases). The CDR3 has 14 residues. Trimming removed 4 bases from V and 3 bases from J, with 13 bases in between. Germline assignment: CDR1 SGHRS and CDR2 YFSETQ. CDR3 sequence: CASSTGTPDTEAFF. The CDR3 coding sequence is TGCGCCAGCAGCACCGGGACACCGGACACTGAAGCTTTCTTT.

This clonotype was detected many times. The V call is TRBV4-1, the J call TRBJ1-4; the D gene is possibly TRBD1 (5 bases). Germline-derived CDR1 and CDR2 are MGHRA and YSYEKL. The CDR3 loop spans 12 amino acids. V lost 7 bases, J lost 8 bases, and 11 bases lay in between. The chain's CDR3 is CASNGGGEKLFF. DNA for the CDR3: TGCGCCAGCAACGGGGGTGGGGAAAAACTGTTTTTT.

The chain employs TRBV18 and TRBJ2-3, with a possible D match to TRBD1 (5 bases). Germline CDR1 reads KGHSH; CDR2 reads LQKENI. CDR3 length: 17 amino acids. Between the trimmed V and J ends, which lost 8 bases and 0 bases, there was a span of 21 bases. The CDR3 region has the DNA TGTGCCAGCGTCATGGTCGGTCAGGGTCCTAGCACAGATACGCAGTATTTT. Residues: CASVMVGQGPSTDTQYF.

The chain couples TRBV29-1 to TRBJ1-4; D is ambiguous. The CDR3 loop spans 13 amino acids. Germline V gives CDR1 SQVTM, CDR2 ANQGSEA. V shed 6 bases and J shed 0 bases, with 8 bases lying between them. DNA for the CDR3: TGCAGCGTCGCAGGTTCAACTAATGAAAAACTGTTTTTT. Amino acid sequence: CSVAGSTNEKLFF.

This clonotype has only a few counts. The V gene is TRBV20-1, the J gene TRBJ2-1; 11 bases align to TRBD2. V was pared by 5 bases and J by 2 bases, with 5 bases of the junction left unmatched. The CDR3 spans 15 residues. CDR1 and CDR2 from the germline V gene are DFQATT and SNEGSKA (reference sequence). Written as DNA, the CDR3 is TGCAGTGCTTTCCCGGGACTAGCGGCCTACAATGAGCAGTTCTTC. Translated: CSAFPGLAAYNEQFF.

With respect to this clonotype: At one boundary the junction diverges from the germline segment, which might be a read error. This chain joins TRBV12-3 or TRBV12-4 and TRBJ2-7; a possible D gene is TRBD2 (5 bases). This CDR3 is built from 12 residues. Here the CDR3 reads CASSLIPGLHAF. The CDR3 DNA follows: TGTGCCAGCAGTTTAATCCCCGGACTCCATGCTTTC.

This clonotype has a handful of counts. The chain combines TRBV23-1 with TRBJ2-3; 16 bases match TRBD2. TRBV23-1 is designated an ORF whose function remains uncertain. V dropped 8 bases and J dropped 3; count of bases not matched to a gene: 8. The CDR3 length is 17 residues. CDR3 loop: CASGPGLAGGRTDTQYF. In nucleotides, the CDR3 is TGCGCCAGCGGACCGGGACTAGCGGGGGGGCGGACAGATACGCAGTATTTT.

The genes are TRBV2 and TRBJ2-1; D is possibly TRBD1 (6 bases). CDR3 length: 14 residues. V shed 7 bases and J shed 5 bases, with 15 bases lying between them. Per germline, CDR1 SNHLY and CDR2 FYNNEI. In DNA form, the CDR3 reads TGTGCCAGCACCGACCGGGACATCGACAATGAGCAGTTCTTC. This sequence encodes CASTDRDIDNEQFF.

The rearrangement uses TRBV3-1 and TRBJ2-1; 8 bases fit TRBD1. The CDR3 covers 15 residues. After removal of 3 bases from V and 3 bases from J, the junction contained 4 bases not matched to a gene. Germline-derived CDR1 and CDR2 are LGHDT and YNNKEL (reference sequence). CDR3 sequence reads: CASSHSGGNYNEQFF. Written as DNA, the CDR3 is TGTGCCAGCAGCCACTCAGGGGGCAACTACAATGAGCAGTTCTTC.

This chain uses TRBV7-3 with TRBJ2-3; TRBD2 might be the D (6 bases). The CDR3 totals 15 residues. Trimming took 5 bases from V and 3 from J, leaving 15 bases between them. Germline V gene sequence: CDR1 SGHTA, CDR2 FQGTGA. CDR3 sequence: CASSVLGGWTDTQYF. The CDR3 DNA reads as TGTGCCAGCAGCGTACTAGGAGGGTGGACAGATACGCAGTATTTT.

In this sample, this clonotype turned up many times. The chain uses TRBV10-1 and TRBJ2-2; 7 bases are shared with TRBD1. Germline CDR1 is WNHNN and CDR2 is SYGVQD (reference sequence). The J segment lost 4 bases and the V segment lost 10 bases, leaving 6 bases of the junction unmatched. This CDR3 is 13 amino acids long. The DNA of the CDR3 is TGCGCCACCAGACAGGGTCCCACCGGGGAGCTGTTTTTT. It is translated as CATRQGPTGELFF.

This chain joins TRBV20-1 and TRBJ2-2, with TRBD2 matching over 11 bases. J lost 7 bases, V lost 6 bases, and 10 bases had no gene match. From germline, CDR1 is DFQATT and CDR2 SNEGSKA (reference sequence). This CDR3 is 15 amino acids long. CDR3 loop: CSARSGGASGGELFF. The CDR3 nucleotides are TGCAGTGCCCGTAGCGGGGGGGCTTCGGGCGGGGAGCTGTTTTTT.

This clonotype has just one count. The J gene is TRBJ2-3, the V gene TRBV7-9; maybe TRBD2 (5 bases). Trimming cost V 4 bases and J 6 bases, with 11 bases left between them. The germline CDR1 and CDR2 sequences are SEHNR and FQNEAQ (reference sequence). This CDR3 comprises 13 residues. The CDR3 spells CASSWTESDTQYF. The CDR3 DNA is TGTGCCAGCAGCTGGACTGAATCCGATACGCAGTATTTT. The whole variable domain, filled in from reference TRBV7-9 and TRBJ2-3, reads DTGVSQNPRHKITKRGQNVTFRCDPISEHNRLYWYRQTLGQGPEFLTYFQNEAQLEKSRLLSDRFSAERPKGSFSTLEIQRTEQGDSAMYLCASSWTESDTQYFGPGTRLTVL.

The chain joins TRBV24-1 to TRBJ2-3; D unresolved. Per the germline V gene, CDR1 is KGHDR and CDR2 is SFDVKD. The CDR3 is 12 residues long. Trimming stripped 2 bases from V and 4 bases from J, with 3 bases between. The CDR3 region is CATSDYADTQYF. The CDR3 bases are TGTGCCACCAGTGATTACGCAGATACGCAGTATTTT.

This clonotype was seen a few times. The CDR3 protein is CASSLVTSGGGQGDTQYF. The CDR3 nucleotides read TGTGCCAGCAGCTTGGTAACCAGCGGGGGGGGCCAGGGAGATACGCAGTATTTT. The V and J genes are TRBV5-5 and TRBJ2-3; 10 bases fit TRBD2. The CDR3 runs to 18 residues. Per the germline V gene, CDR1 is SGHKS and CDR2 is YYEKEE (reference sequence). The junction had 12 bases not matched to a gene; V was cut back by 0 bases and J by 5 bases.

This clonotype has at least ten counts. The genes are TRBV7-6 and TRBJ2-3, with D unclear. CDR1 SGHVS and CDR2 FNYEAQ come from the germline V gene. V gave up 1 base and J gave up 5 bases, with 7 bases separating them. CDR3 size: 13 residues. The CDR3 loop reads CASSLGRLDTQYF. The CDR3 nucleotides are TGTGCCAGCAGCTTAGGCCGTCTAGATACGCAGTATTTT.

This clonotype was counted a few times. The genes are TRBV5-1 and TRBJ1-6; D gene ambiguous. Germline V gene lookup returns CDR1 SGHRS and CDR2 YFSETQ. With 0 bases removed from V and 6 bases from J, the gap between germline ends came to 10 bases. The CDR3 is 15 amino acids. Here the CDR3 DNA reads TGCGCCAGCAGCTTGGGGGCCACGCTTAATTCACCCCTCCACTTT. Translating gives CASSLGATLNSPLHF.

This clonotype was counted ten times or more. The chain has TRBV20-1 and TRBJ2-5; D remains ambiguous. Germline CDR1 is DFQATT and CDR2 is SNEGSKA (reference sequence). This CDR3 has 13 amino acids. The V end lost 2 bases, the J end lost 0 bases, and 7 bases lay between the germline ends. CDR3 DNA: TGCAGTGCTAGACAGGATGACCAAGAGACCCAGTACTTC. It yields the protein CSARQDDQETQYF.